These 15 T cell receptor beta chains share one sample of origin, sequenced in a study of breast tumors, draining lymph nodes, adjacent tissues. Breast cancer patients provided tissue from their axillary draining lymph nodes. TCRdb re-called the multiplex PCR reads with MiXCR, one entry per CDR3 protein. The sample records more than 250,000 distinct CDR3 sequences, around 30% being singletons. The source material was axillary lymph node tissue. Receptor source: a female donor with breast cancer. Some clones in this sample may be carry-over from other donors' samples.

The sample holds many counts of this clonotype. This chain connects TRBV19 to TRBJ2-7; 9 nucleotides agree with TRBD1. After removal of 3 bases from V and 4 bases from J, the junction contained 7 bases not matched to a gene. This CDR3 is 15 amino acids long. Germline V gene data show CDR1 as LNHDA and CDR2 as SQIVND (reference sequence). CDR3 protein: CASSIRGQGVYEQYF. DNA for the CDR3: TGTGCCAGTAGTATCCGGGGACAGGGAGTGTACGAGCAGTACTTC.

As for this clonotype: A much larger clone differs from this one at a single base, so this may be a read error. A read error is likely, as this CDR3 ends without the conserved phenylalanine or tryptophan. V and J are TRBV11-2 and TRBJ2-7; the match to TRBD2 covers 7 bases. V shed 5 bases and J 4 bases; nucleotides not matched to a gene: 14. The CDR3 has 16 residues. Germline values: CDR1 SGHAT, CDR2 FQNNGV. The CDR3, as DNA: TGTGCCAGCAGCAGCCGCCCGGCTAGCGGTTCTTACGAGCAGTACTCC. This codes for CASSSRPASGSYEQYS.

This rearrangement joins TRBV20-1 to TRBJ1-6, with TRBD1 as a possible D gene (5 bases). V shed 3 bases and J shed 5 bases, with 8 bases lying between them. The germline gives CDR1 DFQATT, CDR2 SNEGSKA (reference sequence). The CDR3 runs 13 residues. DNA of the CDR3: TGCAGTGCTAGCGAGGGGAATAATTCACCCCTCCACTTT. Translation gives CSASEGNNSPLHF.

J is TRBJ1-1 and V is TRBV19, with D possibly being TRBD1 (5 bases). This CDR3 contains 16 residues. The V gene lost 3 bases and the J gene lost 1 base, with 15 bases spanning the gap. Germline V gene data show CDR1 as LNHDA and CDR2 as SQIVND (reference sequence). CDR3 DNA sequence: TGTGCCAGTAGTATCGGACGAGGGGCAGAGAACACTGAAGCTTTCTTT. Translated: CASSIGRGAENTEAFF.

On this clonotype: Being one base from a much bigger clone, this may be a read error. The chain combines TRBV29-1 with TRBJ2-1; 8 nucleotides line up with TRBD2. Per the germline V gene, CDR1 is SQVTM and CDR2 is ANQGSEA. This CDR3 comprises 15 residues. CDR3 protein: CSVVESSGSYNEQLF. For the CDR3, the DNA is TGCAGCGTTGTGGAATCCAGCGGGAGCTACAATGAGCAGCTCTTC.

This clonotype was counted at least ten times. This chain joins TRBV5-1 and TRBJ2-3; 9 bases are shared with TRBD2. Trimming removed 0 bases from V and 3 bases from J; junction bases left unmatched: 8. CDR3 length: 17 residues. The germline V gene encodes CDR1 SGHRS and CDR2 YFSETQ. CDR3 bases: TGCGCCAGCAGCTTGGAGGGGGCGGGAGGGCCAACAGATACGCAGTATTTT. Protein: CASSLEGAGGPTDTQYF. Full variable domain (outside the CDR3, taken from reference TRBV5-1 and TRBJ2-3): KAGVTQTPRYLIKTRGQQVTLSCSPISGHRSVSWYQQTPGQGLQFLFEYFSETQRNKGNFPGRFSGRQFSNSRSEMNVSTLELGDSALYLCASSLEGAGGPTDTQYFGPGTRLTVL.

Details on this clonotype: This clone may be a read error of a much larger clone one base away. CDR3: CASSLQSRGRGNQPQHF. In DNA, the CDR3 is TGTGCCAGCAGCTTGCAAAGCAGGGGGCGCGGAAATCAGCCCCAGCATTTT. The gene calls are TRBV5-4 and TRBJ1-5, with TRBD1 matching 8 bases. Germline loops: CDR1 SGHNT, CDR2 YYREEE (reference sequence). The CDR3 runs 17 residues. After removal of 1 base from V and 4 bases from J, the junction contained 10 bases not matched to a gene.

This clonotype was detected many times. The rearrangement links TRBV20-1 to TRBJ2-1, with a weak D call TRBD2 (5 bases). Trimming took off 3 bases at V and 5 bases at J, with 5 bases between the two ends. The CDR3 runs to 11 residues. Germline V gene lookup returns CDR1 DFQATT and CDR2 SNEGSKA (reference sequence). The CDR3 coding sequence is TGCAGTGCTAGCGGGGACAATGAGCAGTTCTTC. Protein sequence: CSASGDNEQFF.

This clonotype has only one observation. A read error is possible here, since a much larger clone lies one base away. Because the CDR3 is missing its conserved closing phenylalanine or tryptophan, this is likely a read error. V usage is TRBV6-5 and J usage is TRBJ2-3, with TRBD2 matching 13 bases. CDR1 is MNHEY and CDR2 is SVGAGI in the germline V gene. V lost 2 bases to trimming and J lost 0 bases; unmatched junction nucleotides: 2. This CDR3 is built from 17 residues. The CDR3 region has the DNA TGTGCCAGCAGTTACACTAGCGGGAGGGTCAGCACAGATACGCAGTATCTT. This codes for CASSYTSGRVSTDTQYL.

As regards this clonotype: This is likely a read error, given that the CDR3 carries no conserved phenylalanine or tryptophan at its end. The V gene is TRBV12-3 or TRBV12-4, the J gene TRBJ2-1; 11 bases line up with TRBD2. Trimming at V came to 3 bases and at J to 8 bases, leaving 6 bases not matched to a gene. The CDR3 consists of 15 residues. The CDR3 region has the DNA TGTGCCAGCAGTTTGACTAGCGGGAATTTTTATGAGCAGTTCCTC. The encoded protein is CASSLTSGNFYEQFL.

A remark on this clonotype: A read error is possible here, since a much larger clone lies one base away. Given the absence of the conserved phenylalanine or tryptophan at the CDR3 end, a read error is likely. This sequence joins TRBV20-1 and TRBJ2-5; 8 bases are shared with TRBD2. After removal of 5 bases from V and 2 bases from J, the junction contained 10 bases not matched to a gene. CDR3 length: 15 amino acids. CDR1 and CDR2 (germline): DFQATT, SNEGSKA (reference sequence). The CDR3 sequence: CSARSLAGGQETQYS. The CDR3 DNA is TGCAGTGCTCGGAGCCTAGCGGGTGGACAAGAGACCCAGTACTCC.

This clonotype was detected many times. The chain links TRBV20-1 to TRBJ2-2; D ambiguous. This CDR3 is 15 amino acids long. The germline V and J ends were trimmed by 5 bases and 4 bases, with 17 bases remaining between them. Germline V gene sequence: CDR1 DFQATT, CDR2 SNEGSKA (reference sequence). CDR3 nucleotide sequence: TGCAGTGCTCAACGGAGTAGCAGTGGCACCGGGGAGCTGTTTTTT. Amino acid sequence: CSAQRSSSGTGELFF.

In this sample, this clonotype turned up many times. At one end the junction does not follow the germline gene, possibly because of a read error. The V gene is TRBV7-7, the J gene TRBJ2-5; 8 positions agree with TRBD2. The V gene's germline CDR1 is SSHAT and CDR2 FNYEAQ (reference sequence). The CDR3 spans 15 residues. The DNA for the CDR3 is TGTGCTAGCAGCTTAGGTAGCGGGGCTCCTGAGACCCAGTACTTC. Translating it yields CASSLGSGAPETQYF.

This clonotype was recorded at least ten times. Here the CDR3 reads CASNLQGAAQPQHF. Written as DNA, the CDR3 is TGTGCCAGTAACCTACAGGGGGCAGCTCAGCCCCAGCATTTT. The chain recombines TRBV19 with TRBJ1-5; 9 bases match TRBD1. With V trimmed by 7 bases and J by 6 bases, 7 bases remained unmatched. The germline V gene has CDR1 LNHDA and CDR2 SQIVND (reference sequence). The CDR3 runs to 14 residues.

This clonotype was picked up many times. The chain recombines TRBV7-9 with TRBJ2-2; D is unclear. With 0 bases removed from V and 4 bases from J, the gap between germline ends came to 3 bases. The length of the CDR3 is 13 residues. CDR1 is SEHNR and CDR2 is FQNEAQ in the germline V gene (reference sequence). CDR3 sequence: CASSLASTGELFF. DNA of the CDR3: TGTGCCAGCAGCTTAGCGTCCACCGGGGAGCTGTTTTTT.